The clone carrying this T cell receptor (beta chain) was detected a few times. As yet, its antigen is unknown. The record originates from a study of cytomegalovirus exposure and HLA in healthy donors. Amplification used 60 Vbeta primers and 13 Jbeta primers. Repertoires were generated with immunoSEQ multiplex PCR, while TCRdb's copy carries only in-frame clones and drops some. Of roughly 100,000 clones in the sample, roughly three fifths are singletons; the top ten hold 3.8%. Study observations and caveats: The productive fraction for most TCR beta V segments was about 87% or about 30% in an earlier analysis.

Sequenced material: PBMCs. This receptor was taken from a man aged 25-45 years in good health and CMV-seropositive.

This CDR3 is CASSMVQGINEQFF. As DNA, the CDR3 is TGTGCCAGTAGTATGGTGCAGGGGATCAATGAGCAGTTCTTC. The chain recombines TRBV19 with TRBJ2-1; D may be TRBD1 (6 bases). V lost 3 bases and J lost 6, with 12 bases in between. The CDR3 runs to 14 residues. Germline CDR1 is LNHDA and CDR2 is SQIVND (reference sequence).